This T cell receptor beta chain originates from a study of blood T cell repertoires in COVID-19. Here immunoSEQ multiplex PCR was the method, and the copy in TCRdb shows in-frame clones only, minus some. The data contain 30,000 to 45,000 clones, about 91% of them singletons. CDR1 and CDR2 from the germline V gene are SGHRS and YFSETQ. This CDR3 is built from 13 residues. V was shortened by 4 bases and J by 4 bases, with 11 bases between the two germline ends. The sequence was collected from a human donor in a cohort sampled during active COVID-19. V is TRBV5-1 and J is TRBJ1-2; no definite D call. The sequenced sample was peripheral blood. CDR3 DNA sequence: TGCGCCAGCAGCCCCTCTCCGGGCTATGGCTACACCTTC. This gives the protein CASSPSPGYGYTF.